What follows describes a single TCR beta chain. These data belong to a study of blood T cell repertoires in COVID-19. Study-wide context: PBMCs, B-cell-depleted T cells, or T cells provided the cDNA or gDNA that made up the material.

V lost 6 bases and J lost 4; bases outside the gene matches: 1. CDR3 size: 14 residues. Germline V gene data show CDR1 as SGHTA and CDR2 as FQGNSA. The data were produced by immunoSEQ multiplex PCR, yet TCRdb's version contains in-frame clones alone and is incomplete. The sample consists of 140,000 to 150,000 clones, roughly 88% of them appearing once. Material for sequencing was peripheral blood. This sequence joins TRBV7-2 and TRBJ2-2, with 11 bases that match TRBD1. The TCR originated in a man between 60 and 75 years old with active or convalescent COVID-19. CDR3 nucleotides: TGTGCCAGCAGGGGGACAGGGGGCACCGGGGAGCTGTTTTTT. Translated: CASRGTGGTGELFF.